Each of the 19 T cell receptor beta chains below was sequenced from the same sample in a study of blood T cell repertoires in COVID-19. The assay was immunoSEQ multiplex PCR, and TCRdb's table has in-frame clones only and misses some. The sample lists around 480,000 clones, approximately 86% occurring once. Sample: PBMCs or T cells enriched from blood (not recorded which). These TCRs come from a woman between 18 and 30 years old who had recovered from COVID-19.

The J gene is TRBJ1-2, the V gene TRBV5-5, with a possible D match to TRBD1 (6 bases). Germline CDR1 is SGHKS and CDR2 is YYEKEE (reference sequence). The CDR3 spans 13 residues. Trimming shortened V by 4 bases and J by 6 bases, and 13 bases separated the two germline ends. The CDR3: CASSILRGHGYTF. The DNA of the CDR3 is TGTGCCAGCAGCATCCTCAGGGGCCATGGCTACACCTTC.

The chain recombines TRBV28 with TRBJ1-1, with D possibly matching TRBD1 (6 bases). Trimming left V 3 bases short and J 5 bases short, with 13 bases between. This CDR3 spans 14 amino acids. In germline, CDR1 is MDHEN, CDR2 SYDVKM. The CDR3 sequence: CASSFPRGGTEAFF. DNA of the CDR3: TGTGCCAGCAGTTTTCCAAGGGGGGGTACTGAAGCTTTCTTT.

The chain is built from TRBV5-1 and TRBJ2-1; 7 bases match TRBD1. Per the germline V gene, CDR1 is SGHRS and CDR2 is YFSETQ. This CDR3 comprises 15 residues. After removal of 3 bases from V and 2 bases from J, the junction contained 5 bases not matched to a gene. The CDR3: CASSSPGTAYNEQFF. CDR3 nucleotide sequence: TGCGCCAGCAGCTCCCCTGGGACAGCCTACAATGAGCAGTTCTTC.

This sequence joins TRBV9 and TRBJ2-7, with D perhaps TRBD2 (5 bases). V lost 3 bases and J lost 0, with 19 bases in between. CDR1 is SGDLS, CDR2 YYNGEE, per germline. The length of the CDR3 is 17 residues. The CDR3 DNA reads TGTGCCAGCAGCGGACCAGGTAGCGCGGAGGCCTCCTACGAGCAGTACTTC. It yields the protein CASSGPGSAEASYEQYF.

The CDR3 DNA is TGTGCCTGGGGTCGGGACTACGAGCAGTACTTC. Translation: CAWGRDYEQYF. The chain carries TRBV30 and TRBJ2-7; TRBD2 is a possible D gene (5 bases). The length of the CDR3 is 11 residues. The germline CDR1 and CDR2 sequences are GTSNPN and SVGIG (reference sequence). V dropped 5 bases and J dropped 3 bases, with 8 bases sitting between them.

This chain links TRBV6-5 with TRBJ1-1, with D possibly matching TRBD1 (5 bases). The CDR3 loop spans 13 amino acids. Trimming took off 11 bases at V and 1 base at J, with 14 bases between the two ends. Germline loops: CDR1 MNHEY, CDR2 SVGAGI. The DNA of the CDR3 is TGTGCCGTCTGGGCAGGGTGGAACACTGAAGCTTTCTTT. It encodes CAVWAGWNTEAFF.

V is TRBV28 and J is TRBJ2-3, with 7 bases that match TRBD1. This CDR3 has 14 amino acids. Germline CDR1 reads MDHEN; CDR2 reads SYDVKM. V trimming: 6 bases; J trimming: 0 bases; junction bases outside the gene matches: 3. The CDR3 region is CASSATGSTDTQYF. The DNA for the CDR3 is TGTGCCAGCAGCGCGACAGGGAGCACAGATACGCAGTATTTT.

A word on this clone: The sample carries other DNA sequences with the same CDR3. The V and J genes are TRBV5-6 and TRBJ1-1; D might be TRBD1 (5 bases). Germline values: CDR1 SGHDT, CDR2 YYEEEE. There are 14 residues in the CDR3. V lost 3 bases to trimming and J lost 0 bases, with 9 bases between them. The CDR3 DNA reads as TGTGCCAGCAGCTCTGACAGCTTGAACACTGAAGCTTTCTTT. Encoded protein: CASSSDSLNTEAFF.

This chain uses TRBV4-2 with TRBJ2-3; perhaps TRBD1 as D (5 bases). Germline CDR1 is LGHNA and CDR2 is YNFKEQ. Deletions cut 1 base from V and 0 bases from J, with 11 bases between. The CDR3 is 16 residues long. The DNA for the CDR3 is TGTGCCAGCAGCCAAGCTCGGGCAGGGAGCACAGATACGCAGTATTTT. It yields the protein CASSQARAGSTDTQYF.

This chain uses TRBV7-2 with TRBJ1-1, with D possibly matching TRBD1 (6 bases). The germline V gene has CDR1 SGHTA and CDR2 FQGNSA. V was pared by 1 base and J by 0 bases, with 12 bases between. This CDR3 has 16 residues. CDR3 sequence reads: CASSLGRDRMNTEAFF. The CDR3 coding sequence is TGTGCCAGCAGCTTAGGACGAGACAGGATGAACACTGAAGCTTTCTTT.

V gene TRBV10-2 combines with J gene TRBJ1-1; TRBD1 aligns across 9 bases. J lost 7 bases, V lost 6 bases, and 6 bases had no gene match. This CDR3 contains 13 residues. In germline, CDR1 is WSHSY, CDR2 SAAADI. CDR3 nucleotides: TGCGCCAGCAGGGGGGACAGGGAGGGTGAAGCTTTCTTT. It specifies CASRGDREGEAFF.

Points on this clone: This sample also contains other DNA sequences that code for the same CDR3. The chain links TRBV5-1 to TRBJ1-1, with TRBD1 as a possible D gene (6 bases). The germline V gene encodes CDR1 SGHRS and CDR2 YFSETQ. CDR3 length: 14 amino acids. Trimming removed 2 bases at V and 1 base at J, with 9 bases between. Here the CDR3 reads CASSFLQGNTEAFF. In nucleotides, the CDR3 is TGCGCCAGCAGCTTTTTACAGGGGAACACTGAAGCTTTCTTT.

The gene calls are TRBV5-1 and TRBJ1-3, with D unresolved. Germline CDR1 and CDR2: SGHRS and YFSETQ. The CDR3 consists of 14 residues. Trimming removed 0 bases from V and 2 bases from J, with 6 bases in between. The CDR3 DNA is TGCGCCAGCAGCTTGGACGGGGCTGGAAACACCATATATTTT. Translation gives CASSLDGAGNTIYF.

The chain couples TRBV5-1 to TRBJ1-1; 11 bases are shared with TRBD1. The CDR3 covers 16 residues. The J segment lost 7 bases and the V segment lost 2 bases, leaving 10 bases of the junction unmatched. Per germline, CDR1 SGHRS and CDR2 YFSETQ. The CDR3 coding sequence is TGCGCCAGCAGCTTAGGAAACCCGGGACAGGGGGATGAAGCTTTCTTT. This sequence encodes CASSLGNPGQGDEAFF.

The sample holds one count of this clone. CDR3 region: CAWSVRLYRDYGYTF. The CDR3 coding sequence is TGTGCCTGGAGTGTACGCTTGTATCGGGACTATGGCTACACCTTC. The chain is built from TRBV30 and TRBJ1-2; no clear D. The V end lost 0 bases, the J end lost 3 bases, and 14 bases lay between the germline ends. Germline V CDR1 and CDR2: GTSNPN, SVGIG (reference sequence). There are 15 residues in the CDR3.

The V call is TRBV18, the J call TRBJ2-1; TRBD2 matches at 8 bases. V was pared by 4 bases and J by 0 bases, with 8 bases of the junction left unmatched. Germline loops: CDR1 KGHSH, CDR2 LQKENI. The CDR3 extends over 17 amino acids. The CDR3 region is CASSLSDGGASYNEQFF. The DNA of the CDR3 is TGTGCCAGCTCACTTAGTGACGGGGGGGCCTCCTACAATGAGCAGTTCTTC.

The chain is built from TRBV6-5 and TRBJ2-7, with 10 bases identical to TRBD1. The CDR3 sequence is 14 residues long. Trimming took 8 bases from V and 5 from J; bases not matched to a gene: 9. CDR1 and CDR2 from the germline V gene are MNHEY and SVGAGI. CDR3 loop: CASSIRDRGDEQYF. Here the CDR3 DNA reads TGTGCCAGCTCCATCCGGGACAGGGGTGACGAGCAGTACTTC.

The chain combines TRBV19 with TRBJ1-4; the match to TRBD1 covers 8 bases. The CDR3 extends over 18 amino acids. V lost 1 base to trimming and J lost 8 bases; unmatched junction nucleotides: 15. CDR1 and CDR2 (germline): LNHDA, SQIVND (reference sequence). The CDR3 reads CASSIVGIGQGYAEKLFF. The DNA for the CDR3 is TGTGCCAGTAGTATAGTAGGAATCGGACAGGGTTATGCGGAAAAACTGTTTTTT.

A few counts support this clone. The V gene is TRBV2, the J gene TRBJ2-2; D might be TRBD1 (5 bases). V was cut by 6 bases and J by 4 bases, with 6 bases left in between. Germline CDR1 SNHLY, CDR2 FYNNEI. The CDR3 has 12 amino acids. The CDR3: CASSDSTGELFF. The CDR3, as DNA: TGTGCCAGCAGCGACAGCACCGGGGAGCTGTTTTTT.